The entry that follows covers one T cell receptor (beta chain) sequence. Its target is not known. This entry is derived from a study of identical twins. There are 16 residues in the CDR3. Germline values: CDR1 SGHTA, CDR2 FQGNSA. V was trimmed by 5 bases and J by 3 bases, leaving 20 bases between them. Overall study findings and caveats: Insertions were fewer in abundant cord blood beta clonotypes, whereas memory repertoires showed none of this pattern.

Template switching, a step in the protocol, added a universal primer site, and cDNA carried unique molecular identifiers. TCRdb analysed the 5' RACE reads with MiXCR anew, one entry per CDR3 protein. The sample contains about 570,000 distinct CDR3 sequences, around a tenth of which appear only once. The data were also submitted as part of a second study, on yellow fever vaccine responses in identical twins.

The chain carries TRBV7-2 and TRBJ2-7; no definite D call. Sequenced material: PBMCs. This sequence was found in a woman aged 18-29 years in good health. The CDR3 loop reads CASSPRVRSHIYEQYF. The CDR3 DNA is TGTGCCAGCAGCCCCAGAGTCAGAAGTCACATCTACGAGCAGTACTTC.